The entry below gives a single TCR beta chain sequence along with its context. This specimen belongs to a study of blood T cell repertoires in COVID-19. Study overall: PBMCs, B-cell-depleted T cells, or T cells were the source of the cDNA or gDNA that made up the material.

The CDR3 is made up of 14 amino acids. Germline V gene data show CDR1 as SNHLY and CDR2 as FYNNEI. V lost 3 bases, J lost 1 base, and 9 bases lay in between. Original processing notes: Estimation of nucleated cell counts relied on the amplification of reference gene primers. Profiled with immunoSEQ multiplex PCR; TCRdb holds only in-frame clones, not every one. That table furnishes V, J and clone size, whereas the DNA furnished D and trimming. The sample holds just over 80,000 clones; under 80% are singletons and the top ten take 20%. The sequence derives from an elderly woman with active or convalescent COVID-19. This chain links TRBV2 with TRBJ2-5, with D unresolved. Material for sequencing was peripheral blood. The CDR3 loop is CASSDFRSQETQYF. CDR3 DNA: TGTGCCAGCAGTGACTTCCGGAGCCAAGAGACCCAGTACTTC. The variable domain in full, completed from reference TRBV2 and TRBJ2-5, reads EPEVTQTPSHQVTQMGQEVILRCVPISNHLYFYWYRQILGQKVEFLVSFYNNEISEKSEIFDDQFSVERPDGSNFTLKIRSTKLEDSAMYFCASSDFRSQETQYFGPGTRLLVL.